One sample yielded the 28 T cell receptor beta chains listed below, sequenced in a study of CD8 T cells in ankylosing spondylitis (dated by TCRdb to the late 2010s). Libraries were made using 5' RACE. The sample was run on an Illumina HiSeq 2500. TCRdb reprocessed the public reads (quality trimming at Q25 with fastp, clone calling with MiXCR) and kept in-frame beta chains. Rows with a matching CDR3 protein are joined into one entry that keeps the most common DNA and genes. The sample table contains about 8,600 distinct CDR3 sequences; only one count was recorded for 3% to 4% of them. About 10% of the sample is taken by the ten largest. The sequenced sample consisted of blood, either unsorted or a sorted T cell fraction (not recorded which). The receptors stem from a female donor with ankylosing spondylitis or in good health (not recorded which).

The J gene is TRBJ2-2, the V gene TRBV9; 10 positions match TRBD1. The CDR3 is 15 residues long. Germline V gene data show CDR1 as SGDLS and CDR2 as YYNGEE. Unmatched junction bases numbered 8, after V lost 7 bases and J lost 5 bases. The CDR3 nucleotides read TGTGCCAGCTCGACGACAGGGGGCGGGACCGGGGAGCTGTTTTTT. Amino acids: CASSTTGGGTGELFF. Full variable domain (missing parts from reference TRBV9 and TRBJ2-2): DSGVTQTPKHLITATGQRVTLRCSPRSGDLSVYWYQQSLDQGLQFLIQYYNGEERAKGNILERFSAQQFPDLHSELNLSSLELGDSALYFCASSTTGGGTGELFFGEGSRLTVL.

There are many counts of this clonotype. The chain is built from TRBV9 and TRBJ2-1; 7 bases map to TRBD1. V shed 4 bases and J 2 bases; nucleotides not matched to a gene: 6. This CDR3 is 15 amino acids long. CDR1 is SGDLS and CDR2 is YYNGEE in the germline V gene. The CDR3 coding sequence is TGTGCCAGCAGCTTCCGGGACAGCACCTACAATGAGCAGTTCTTC. It translates to CASSFRDSTYNEQFF.

This clonotype is medium-sized in the sample. The genes are TRBV9 and TRBJ1-5, with 12 positions matching TRBD1. Losses at the gene ends were 4 bases for V and 5 bases for J; bases not matched to a gene: 4. CDR1 is SGDLS and CDR2 is YYNGEE in the germline V gene. The CDR3 contains 15 residues. The CDR3 DNA reads TGTGCCAGCAGCCCGGGACAGGGGGCCGATCAGCCCCAGCATTTT. This sequence encodes CASSPGQGADQPQHF.

There are many counts of this clonotype. The rearrangement links TRBV9 to TRBJ2-1; tentatively, D is TRBD2 (6 bases). The V and J ends lost 3 bases and 7 bases respectively, with 11 bases between them. The CDR3 extends over 13 amino acids. Germline V gives CDR1 SGDLS, CDR2 YYNGEE. The CDR3 spells CASSAAGGNEQFF. DNA of the CDR3: TGTGCCAGCAGCGCGGCAGGAGGGAATGAGCAGTTCTTC.

The chain combines TRBV9 with TRBJ2-5, with 9 positions matching TRBD2. In germline, CDR1 is SGDLS, CDR2 YYNGEE. The V and J ends lost 3 bases and 4 bases, in that order; junction bases with no gene match: 7. The CDR3 spans 15 residues. CDR3 region: CASSAQTSGTETQYF. CDR3 nucleotides: TGTGCCAGCAGCGCCCAGACTAGCGGCACAGAGACCCAGTACTTC.

This clonotype was observed many times. The rearrangement links TRBV9 to TRBJ1-1; 7 nucleotides match TRBD1. CDR1 and CDR2 from the germline V gene are SGDLS and YYNGEE. Trimming cost V 1 base and J 4 bases; bases outside gene matches: 1. This CDR3 comprises 13 residues. The CDR3 is CASSVSGGTEAFF. Here the CDR3 DNA reads TGTGCCAGCAGCGTATCAGGGGGCACTGAAGCTTTCTTT.

This clonotype was seen a handful of times. The rearrangement links TRBV9 to TRBJ2-1; 8 nucleotides agree with TRBD1. Unmatched junction bases numbered 11, after V lost 4 bases and J lost 2 bases. CDR3 length equals 17 residues. The V gene's germline CDR1 is SGDLS and CDR2 YYNGEE. The CDR3 DNA is TGTGCCAGCAGCCCCCGGACAGGGAAAGGCCCCTACAATGAGCAGTTCTTC. It yields the protein CASSPRTGKGPYNEQFF.

With regard to this clonotype: This could be a read error, since a much larger clone is one nucleotide away. The chain has TRBV21-1 and TRBJ2-3. TRBV21-1 is a pseudogene segment. This CDR3 comprises 16 residues. CDR3 protein: CASSKALFQGPDTQYF. CDR3 in DNA: TGTGCCAGCAGCAAAGCGCTTTTCCAGGGCCCAGATACGCAGTATTTT.

This clonotype has ten or more counts. The chain couples TRBV9 to TRBJ2-1, with 11 bases matching TRBD2. Per germline, CDR1 SGDLS and CDR2 YYNGEE. V shed 1 base and J 3 bases; nucleotides not matched to a gene: 3. The CDR3 contains 16 residues. The CDR3 DNA is TGTGCCAGCAGCGTAACCGGGACTAGCGGCTACAATGAGCAGTTCTTC. It translates to CASSVTGTSGYNEQFF. Full variable domain (missing parts from reference TRBV9 and TRBJ2-1): DSGVTQTPKHLITATGQRVTLRCSPRSGDLSVYWYQQSLDQGLQFLIQYYNGEERAKGNILERFSAQQFPDLHSELNLSSLELGDSALYFCASSVTGTSGYNEQFFGPGTRLTVL.

This clonotype is classed as medium-sized (0.01 to 0.1%). This chain connects TRBV9 to TRBJ1-3; a possible D gene is TRBD1 (5 bases). This CDR3 spans 15 amino acids. Germline V gene data show CDR1 as SGDLS and CDR2 as YYNGEE. The germline V and J ends were trimmed by 0 bases and 0 bases, with 7 bases remaining between them. CDR3 sequence reads: CASSVGGGSGNTIYF. The DNA for the CDR3 is TGTGCCAGCAGCGTAGGTGGGGGCTCTGGAAACACCATATATTTT.

Judged by abundance, this clonotype is medium-sized (0.01 to 0.1%). V gene TRBV9 combines with J gene TRBJ2-7; possibly TRBD1 or TRBD2 for D (5 bases each). The length of the CDR3 is 14 residues. V lost 3 bases to trimming and J lost 1 base, with 11 bases between them. CDR1 and CDR2 from the germline V gene are SGDLS and YYNGEE. This CDR3 is CASSGGVWSYEQYF. CDR3 bases: TGTGCCAGCAGCGGAGGGGTTTGGTCCTACGAGCAGTACTTC.

This clonotype was counted ten times or more. The genes are TRBV9 and TRBJ1-5; D is ambiguous. Trimming took 0 bases from V and 4 from J, leaving 5 bases between them. Germline V gene data show CDR1 as SGDLS and CDR2 as YYNGEE. This CDR3 has 13 amino acids. The CDR3: CASSVVPNQPQHF. The DNA for the CDR3 is TGTGCCAGCAGCGTAGTTCCTAATCAGCCCCAGCATTTT. Using reference TRBV9 and TRBJ1-5 for the parts outside the CDR3, the full variable domain is DSGVTQTPKHLITATGQRVTLRCSPRSGDLSVYWYQQSLDQGLQFLIQYYNGEERAKGNILERFSAQQFPDLHSELNLSSLELGDSALYFCASSVVPNQPQHFGDGTRLSIL.

The gene calls are TRBV9 and TRBJ1-1; possible D gene TRBD1, 6 bases. Trimming took 0 bases from V and 0 from J, leaving 9 bases between them. Germline CDR1 SGDLS, CDR2 YYNGEE. The CDR3 has 15 amino acids. The CDR3 bases are TGTGCCAGCAGCGTAGGCACAGGGATGAACACTGAAGCTTTCTTT. This translates into CASSVGTGMNTEAFF.

This clonotype was picked up many times. This sequence joins TRBV9 and TRBJ2-1; D is possibly TRBD2 (6 bases). This CDR3 has 16 amino acids. In germline, CDR1 is SGDLS, CDR2 YYNGEE. V was clipped by 3 bases and J by 3 bases, with 16 bases between them. In nucleotides, the CDR3 is TGTGCCAGCAGCGCTTACCGGGACTCTTTCTACAATGAGCAGTTCTTC. Protein product: CASSAYRDSFYNEQFF.

This clonotype was recorded at least ten times. The rearrangement links TRBV9 to TRBJ2-2; D remains unclear. The CDR3 loop spans 15 amino acids. V was cut by 0 bases and J by 5 bases, with 11 bases left in between. CDR1 and CDR2 from the germline V gene are SGDLS and YYNGEE. This CDR3 reads CASSVEDTVTGELFF. The CDR3 region has the DNA TGTGCCAGCAGCGTAGAAGATACAGTTACCGGGGAGCTGTTTTTT.

This clonotype has at least ten counts. This rearrangement joins TRBV9 to TRBJ2-3; TRBD1 matches at 9 bases. Germline V CDR1 and CDR2: SGDLS, YYNGEE. The CDR3 covers 16 residues. With 4 bases clipped from V and 0 bases from J, the junction kept 6 bases outside the gene matches. Here the CDR3 reads CASSPGTGLSTDTQYF. The CDR3, as DNA: TGTGCCAGCAGCCCCGGGACAGGGCTTAGCACAGATACGCAGTATTTT. The full variable domain, with the rest looked up from reference TRBV9 and TRBJ2-3, is DSGVTQTPKHLITATGQRVTLRCSPRSGDLSVYWYQQSLDQGLQFLIQYYNGEERAKGNILERFSAQQFPDLHSELNLSSLELGDSALYFCASSPGTGLSTDTQYFGPGTRLTVL.

This clonotype was observed at least ten times. The V call is TRBV9, the J call TRBJ1-1; D is unresolved. Germline lookup yields CDR1 SGDLS and CDR2 YYNGEE. V lost 0 bases and J 10 bases, leaving 13 bases between the germline ends. The CDR3 runs 13 residues. CDR3 loop: CASSVDGALGAFF. The CDR3 bases are TGTGCCAGCAGCGTAGATGGAGCCCTTGGAGCTTTCTTT. Filled out from reference TRBV9 and TRBJ1-1, the complete variable domain reads DSGVTQTPKHLITATGQRVTLRCSPRSGDLSVYWYQQSLDQGLQFLIQYYNGEERAKGNILERFSAQQFPDLHSELNLSSLELGDSALYFCASSVDGALGAFFGQGTRLTVV.

This clonotype is judged medium-sized. The chain uses TRBV9 and TRBJ2-1; a possible D gene is TRBD2 (5 bases). Germline CDR1 is SGDLS and CDR2 is YYNGEE. V was trimmed by 4 bases and J by 0 bases, leaving 14 bases between them. The CDR3 loop spans 16 amino acids. The CDR3 bases are TGTGCCAGCAGCCAGGACTCGACGAGCTCCTACAATGAGCAGTTCTTC. Residues: CASSQDSTSSYNEQFF.

There are many counts of this clonotype. V is TRBV9 and J is TRBJ2-1, with 11 nucleotides matching TRBD2. Trimming took 3 bases from V and 6 from J; bases not matched to a gene: 8. Germline lookup yields CDR1 SGDLS and CDR2 YYNGEE. This CDR3 has 16 residues. In DNA, the CDR3 is TGTGCCAGCAGCGCCCTTAGCGGGGGGGCCGGCAATGAGCAGTTCTTC. Translation: CASSALSGGAGNEQFF.

In this sample, this clonotype turned up many times. This chain joins TRBV9 and TRBJ1-1; TRBD1 might be the D (5 bases). The germline gives CDR1 SGDLS, CDR2 YYNGEE. Trimming removed 4 bases at V and 1 base at J, with 20 bases between. The CDR3 covers 17 residues. The CDR3 sequence: CASSPVVGGLGNTEAFF. The CDR3 DNA reads as TGTGCCAGCAGCCCAGTGGTGGGGGGACTCGGGAACACTGAAGCTTTCTTT.

The chain employs TRBV9 and TRBJ2-5; 9 bases agree with TRBD1. The CDR3 is 14 residues long. Germline V gene sequence: CDR1 SGDLS, CDR2 YYNGEE. With 6 bases clipped from V and 5 bases from J, the junction kept 8 bases outside the gene matches. Here the CDR3 reads CASNLGTGTETQYF. DNA of the CDR3: TGTGCCAGCAACCTCGGGACAGGGACCGAGACCCAGTACTTC.

The chain combines TRBV5-4 with TRBJ2-2; D gene unclear. Between the trimmed V and J ends, which lost 4 bases and 7 bases, there was a span of 14 bases. Germline loops: CDR1 SGHNT, CDR2 YYREEE (reference sequence). This CDR3 spans 14 amino acids. The CDR3 here is CASSRWAICGELFF. The CDR3 DNA sequence: TGTGCCAGCAGCCGTTGGGCGATCTGCGGGGAGCTGTTTTTT.

This clonotype has at least ten counts. The chain is built from TRBV9 and TRBJ2-3; weak D call: TRBD2 (7 bases). Germline V lookup: CDR1 SGDLS, CDR2 YYNGEE. Deletions cut 6 bases from V and 5 bases from J, with 19 bases between. CDR3 size: 15 residues. CDR3 nucleotides: TGTGCCAGCACCCCCCCCGGGGGGCCAGTAGATACGCAGTATTTT. Protein: CASTPPGGPVDTQYF.

This clonotype was counted many times. The chain joins TRBV9 to TRBJ2-7; D perhaps matches TRBD2 (6 bases). Trimming removed 0 bases from V and 3 bases from J, with 13 bases in between. CDR3 length: 15 residues. In germline, CDR1 is SGDLS, CDR2 YYNGEE. The chain's CDR3 is CASSVAGTPGYEQYF. The CDR3 coding sequence is TGTGCCAGCAGCGTAGCTGGGACTCCAGGCTACGAGCAGTACTTC.

This clonotype occurred many times. The genes are TRBV9 and TRBJ2-3; 10 bases agree with TRBD2. V lost 3 bases to trimming and J lost 2 bases; unmatched junction nucleotides: 6. This CDR3 region has 16 residues. Germline V CDR1 and CDR2: SGDLS, YYNGEE. The CDR3 DNA follows: TGTGCCAGCAGCGACGAGCGGGGGGGCACCACAGATACGCAGTATTTT. It specifies CASSDERGGTTDTQYF. The variable domain in full, completed from reference TRBV9 and TRBJ2-3, reads DSGVTQTPKHLITATGQRVTLRCSPRSGDLSVYWYQQSLDQGLQFLIQYYNGEERAKGNILERFSAQQFPDLHSELNLSSLELGDSALYFCASSDERGGTTDTQYFGPGTRLTVL.

The chain joins TRBV9 to TRBJ2-5; a weak D match, TRBD2 (6 bases). The CDR3 extends over 16 amino acids. The V end was cut by 0 bases, the J end by 0 bases, with 12 bases between. Germline V CDR1 and CDR2: SGDLS, YYNGEE. DNA of the CDR3: TGTGCCAGCAGCGTAGCTGGCGGAGGGTACCAAGAGACCCAGTACTTC. Amino acid sequence: CASSVAGGGYQETQYF.

As regards this clonotype: This may stem from a read error, because a much larger clone lies one nucleotide away. This CDR3 reads CASSASTGSNNEQFF. CDR3 coding DNA: TGTGCCAGCAGCGCTTCGACAGGCTCCAACAATGAGCAGTTCTTC. This chain connects TRBV9 to TRBJ2-1; D may be TRBD1 (6 bases). The germline gives CDR1 SGDLS, CDR2 YYNGEE. The CDR3 is 15 residues long.

This clonotype was detected ten times or more. V usage is TRBV9 and J usage is TRBJ2-7; maybe TRBD2 (6 bases). CDR3 length: 15 amino acids. CDR1 SGDLS and CDR2 YYNGEE come from the germline V gene. The V gene lost 0 bases and the J gene lost 0 bases, with 10 bases spanning the gap. This CDR3 reads CASSVAGDGSYEQYF. In nucleotides, the CDR3 is TGTGCCAGCAGCGTAGCGGGGGATGGCTCCTACGAGCAGTACTTC.